What follows are 5 T cell receptor beta chains derived from one specimen sequenced in a study of CXCR3-negative and CXCR3-positive naive CD8 T cells. Notes on the study in general: Naive cells that were CXCR3-positive had more hydrophobic TRB CDR3s (compared with CXCR3-negative naive cells).

The antigens these receptors bind are not known. UMI labels and 5' RACE were used to prepare the TRB cDNA libraries. TCRdb reprocessed the 5' RACE reads; each CDR3 protein has one entry and no DNA is given. This sample's table has roughly 120,000 distinct CDR3 sequences. The sample taken for sequencing was naive CXCR3+ CD8+ T cells from blood. This sample's subset: CD45RO-CCR7+CD27+CD95- naive CD8+ T cells expressing CXCR3 (TNR3+). The receptors originated from a human donor in good health. Some clones in this sample may be carry-over from other donors' samples.

V usage is TRBV3-1 and J usage is TRBJ2-5; TCRdb proposes TRBD1, but this gene call is untestable without DNA. From germline, CDR1 is LGHDT and CDR2 YNNKEL (reference sequence). The CDR3 loop spans 17 amino acids. CDR3 region: CASSQRSLLDREETQYF.

J is TRBJ2-3 and V is TRBV7-9. Germline lookup yields CDR1 SEHNR and CDR2 FQNEAQ (reference sequence). CDR3 length equals 13 residues. CDR3 residues: CASNSGPLDTQYF.

The chain is built from TRBV7-9 and TRBJ1-2. The CDR3 loop spans 12 amino acids. Germline V gene lookup returns CDR1 SEHNR and CDR2 FQNEAQ (reference sequence). The CDR3 loop reads CASSLADGGYTF. The full variable domain, rest sourced from reference TRBV7-9 and TRBJ1-2, is DTGVSQNPRHKITKRGQNVTFRCDPISEHNRLYWYRQTLGQGPEFLTYFQNEAQLEKSRLLSDRFSAERPKGSFSTLEIQRTEQGDSAMYLCASSLADGGYTFGSGTRLTVV.

The chain has TRBV6-1 and TRBJ2-5. The germline V gene has CDR1 MNHNS and CDR2 SASEGT. The CDR3 totals 14 residues. The CDR3 sequence: CASKYREYQEIQYF.

The J gene is TRBJ2-1, the V gene TRBV12-3 or TRBV12-4; TCRdb's assignment of TRBD1 cannot be checked, as there is no DNA. CDR3 length: 12 amino acids. The CDR3: CASSRQDPEQFF.